This TCR beta chain appears in the sequencing data of a study of CD8 T cells in Susac syndrome. The study sequenced TCR beta in blood CD8+ and CD4+ T cells. The multiple sclerosis controls were treatment-naive patients, and their relapsing-remitting disease was stable or active. TEMRA cells were FACS-enriched and CD8+ and CD4+ T cells negatively isolated. The J segment lost 3 bases and the V segment lost 7 bases, leaving 8 bases of the junction unmatched. This CDR3 spans 16 amino acids. The germline V gene encodes CDR1 MNHNS and CDR2 SASEGT. Random hexamers served to reverse transcribe roughly 0.45 to 1 ug RNA. The CDR3 of TCR beta was amplified by immunoSEQ multiplex PCR across 54 Vbeta and 13 Jbeta. In TCRdb, the immunoSEQ multiplex PCR reads were re-called with MiXCR into one record per CDR3 protein. The sample yields about 210,000 distinct CDR3 sequences, approximately 95% seen once.

The sequence was collected from a human donor with multiple sclerosis. Sequenced input: CD4+ T cells from PBMCs. The rearrangement links TRBV6-1 to TRBJ2-6, with 8 nucleotides matching TRBD1. CDR3 nucleotides: TGTGCCAGCAAGGGGGCAGGGGGCAGTGGGGCCAACGTCCTGACTTTC. Residues: CASKGAGGSGANVLTF.